The 30 T cell receptor beta chains presented below share a single source sample, sequenced in a study of T cells in Graves' hyperthyroidism and ophthalmopathy. Template material for amplifying TCR beta CDR3 regions consisted of RNA transcripts. The HTBI primer set served for first-round RT-PCR of the TCR CDR3. TCRdb independently ran MiXCR on the multiplex PCR reads; one entry per CDR3 protein. The sample includes about 350,000 distinct CDR3 sequences, approximately 13% of them seen just once. Material: blood. The receptors shown here come from a woman aged 25 to 39 with Graves' hyperthyroidism.

The count of this clonotype is one. This chain links TRBV9 with TRBJ2-7, with TRBD1 matching over 9 bases. Germline trimming cut 4 bases from V and 8 bases from J; bases unmatched to any gene: 10. The CDR3 runs 14 residues. The germline V gene encodes CDR1 SGDLS and CDR2 YYNGEE. The CDR3 here is CASSLPGQGDKQYF. DNA for the CDR3: TGTGCCAGCAGCTTACCGGGACAGGGTGATAAGCAGTACTTC.

This clonotype was observed a few times. The J gene is TRBJ2-7, the V gene TRBV20-1; either TRBD1 or TRBD2 may supply D (6 bases each). This CDR3 contains 11 residues. V lost 1 base to trimming and J lost 7 bases, with 8 bases between them. The germline gives CDR1 DFQATT, CDR2 SNEGSKA (reference sequence). Here the CDR3 DNA reads TGCAGTGCTAGAGTAGGGGGGGAGCAGTACTTC. Translating gives CSARVGGEQYF.

This clonotype was seen ten or more times. The chain employs TRBV29-1 and TRBJ1-2, with D unclear. This CDR3 contains 12 residues. The germline V gene encodes CDR1 SQVTM and CDR2 ANQGSEA. V lost 6 bases and J lost 4, with 12 bases in between. CDR3 DNA sequence: TGCAGCGTCCTCTCAGGTTCCTATGGCTACACCTTC. Encoded protein: CSVLSGSYGYTF.

The table lists this clonotype with a few counts. The genes are TRBV20-1 and TRBJ2-7, with 7 bases matching TRBD2. CDR3 size: 14 residues. The germline CDR1 and CDR2 sequences are DFQATT and SNEGSKA (reference sequence). With V trimmed by 1 base and J by 0 bases, 3 bases remained unmatched. Written as DNA, the CDR3 is TGCAGTGCTAGAGTCGGGGGGAGCTCCTACGAGCAGTACTTC. This sequence encodes CSARVGGSSYEQYF.

The rearrangement joins TRBV5-5 to TRBJ1-1; 7 bases map to TRBD1. J was trimmed by 4 bases and V by 9 bases; bases with no gene match: 18. Germline assignment: CDR1 SGHKS and CDR2 YYEKEE (reference sequence). The CDR3 runs to 16 residues. CDR3 coding DNA: TGTGCCACCTCACCCAGACAGGGTCGTAGCGGCACTGAAGCTTTCTTT. It codes for CATSPRQGRSGTEAFF.

The sample holds many counts of this clonotype. This chain uses TRBV6-1 with TRBJ2-1, with D perhaps TRBD2 (6 bases). Trimming removed 8 bases from V and 5 bases from J, with 13 bases in between. CDR1 is MNHNS and CDR2 is SASEGT in the germline V gene. The CDR3 length is 13 residues. This CDR3 is CASRFSGDNEQFF. The DNA for the CDR3 is TGTGCCAGCCGGTTTTCGGGGGACAATGAGCAGTTCTTC.

This clonotype was observed a handful of times. The chain links TRBV29-1 to TRBJ2-7, with D possibly being TRBD1 or TRBD2 (5 bases each). Germline values: CDR1 SQVTM, CDR2 ANQGSEA. The CDR3 is 13 residues long. The germline V and J ends were trimmed by 2 bases and 2 bases, with 10 bases remaining between them. CDR3 region: CSVERDGPYEQYF. CDR3 DNA: TGCAGCGTTGAAAGGGACGGACCCTACGAGCAGTACTTC.

This clonotype was recorded a few times. The rearrangement joins TRBV19 to TRBJ2-3, with unresolved D. The germline CDR1 and CDR2 sequences are LNHDA and SQIVND (reference sequence). V lost 8 bases and J 5 bases, leaving 20 bases between the germline ends. The CDR3 contains 15 residues. CDR3 sequence (DNA): TGTGCCAGTTCCCCGCGCTCCACTAAAGGAGATACGCAGTATTTT. Protein sequence: CASSPRSTKGDTQYF.

This chain joins TRBV20-1 and TRBJ1-1; 7 nucleotides agree with TRBD1. Trimming at V came to 6 bases and at J to 9 bases, leaving 10 bases not matched to a gene. The CDR3 totals 12 residues. Per the germline V gene, CDR1 is DFQATT and CDR2 is SNEGSKA (reference sequence). In DNA, the CDR3 is TGCAGTGCCAATCCGACAGGGCCCAAAGCTTTCTTT. This gives the protein CSANPTGPKAFF.

This clonotype was seen a handful of times. The chain employs TRBV18 and TRBJ2-3; D tentatively reads TRBD1 or TRBD2 (5 bases each). V gave up 5 bases and J gave up 2 bases, with 14 bases separating them. Germline V CDR1 and CDR2: KGHSH, LQKENI. This CDR3 spans 15 amino acids. The CDR3 is CASSAIGGDTDTQYF. The DNA for the CDR3 is TGTGCCAGCTCAGCGATTGGGGGTGACACAGATACGCAGTATTTT. The full variable domain, rest sourced from reference TRBV18 and TRBJ2-3, is NAGVMQNPRHLVRRRGQEARLRCSPMKGHSHVYWYRQLPEEGLKFMVYLQKENIIDESGMPKERFSAEFPKEGPSILRIQQVVRGDSAAYFCASSAIGGDTDTQYFGPGTRLTVL.

There are many counts of this clonotype. The CDR3 nucleotides read TGTGCCAGCAGCCCACATACCGCTCCCCAGCTGTTTTTT. Its protein is CASSPHTAPQLFF. The V and J genes are TRBV7-2 and TRBJ2-2, with D unclear. Trimming cost V 5 bases and J 12 bases, with 16 bases left between them. This CDR3 spans 13 amino acids. Germline-derived CDR1 and CDR2 are SGHTA and FQGNSA.

This clonotype has ten or more counts. V and J are TRBV28 and TRBJ2-4; a possible D gene is TRBD2 (6 bases). The length of the CDR3 is 16 residues. Trimming cost V 2 bases and J 0 bases, with 11 bases left between them. Germline V gene sequence: CDR1 MDHEN, CDR2 SYDVKM. DNA of the CDR3: TGTGCCAGCAGTTTAATAGGGACTTTAGCCAAAAACATTCAGTACTTC. It is translated as CASSLIGTLAKNIQYF.

This clonotype showed up just a few times. This sequence joins TRBV7-9 and TRBJ2-1; D gene unclear. The ends were cut back, 1 base at V and 0 bases at J, with 7 bases in the middle. The CDR3 spans 15 residues. Per germline, CDR1 SEHNR and CDR2 FQNEAQ (reference sequence). For the CDR3, the DNA is TGTGCCAGCAGCTTAGATGGCGACTCCTACAATGAGCAGTTCTTC. Its translation is CASSLDGDSYNEQFF.

This clonotype showed up many times. CDR3 protein: CASSLAAGVGSPLHF. CDR3 bases: TGTGCCAGCAGTTTGGCAGCCGGGGTTGGGTCACCCCTCCACTTT. The V gene is TRBV27, the J gene TRBJ1-6; no definite D call. CDR1 and CDR2 from the germline V gene are MNHEY and SMNVEV (reference sequence). The CDR3 spans 15 residues. V lost 3 bases and J lost 10, with 16 bases in between.

This clonotype occurred a few times. This chain joins TRBV12-3 or TRBV12-4 and TRBJ2-3, with D possibly being TRBD2 (5 bases). V was pared by 3 bases and J by 9 bases, with 10 bases between. The CDR3 spans 12 residues. The CDR3 reads CASSFIEGTQYF. The CDR3 DNA reads TGTGCCAGCAGTTTTATTGAGGGCACGCAGTATTTT.

The chain is built from TRBV6-1 and TRBJ2-3; TRBD2 aligns across 8 bases. J was trimmed by 5 bases and V by 5 bases; bases with no gene match: 12. From germline, CDR1 is MNHNS and CDR2 SASEGT. The CDR3 sequence is 16 residues long. This chain's CDR3 is CASSSRSGIALDTQYF. The CDR3 DNA reads as TGTGCCAGCAGTTCCCGTAGCGGGATAGCCCTAGATACGCAGTATTTT.

The chain combines TRBV5-1 with TRBJ1-1, with 9 bases fitting TRBD1. This CDR3 is built from 19 residues. With V trimmed by 4 bases and J by 0 bases, 16 bases remained unmatched. Germline V gene lookup returns CDR1 SGHRS and CDR2 YFSETQ. The CDR3 loop reads CASSPARGQGDLVNTEAFF. For the CDR3, the DNA is TGCGCCAGCAGCCCCGCCCGGGGACAGGGAGATCTAGTGAACACTGAAGCTTTCTTT. The whole variable domain, remainder taken from reference TRBV5-1 and TRBJ1-1, is KAGVTQTPRYLIKTRGQQVTLSCSPISGHRSVSWYQQTPGQGLQFLFEYFSETQRNKGNFPGRFSGRQFSNSRSEMNVSTLELGDSALYLCASSPARGQGDLVNTEAFFGQGTRLTVV.

In this sample, this clonotype turned up a few times. V is TRBV20-1 and J is TRBJ2-5; TRBD2 matches 7 bases. Germline V gene data show CDR1 as DFQATT and CDR2 as SNEGSKA (reference sequence). V trimming: 4 bases; J trimming: 5 bases; junction bases outside the gene matches: 4. CDR3 length equals 12 residues. CDR3 in amino acids: CSAIGRAETQYF. The CDR3 DNA reads TGCAGTGCTATTGGGAGGGCCGAGACCCAGTACTTC.

This clonotype was recorded at least ten times. This rearrangement joins TRBV2 to TRBJ2-3; D gene ambiguous. Between the trimmed V and J ends, which lost 3 bases and 12 bases, there was a span of 16 bases. This CDR3 has 13 residues. Germline V lookup: CDR1 SNHLY, CDR2 FYNNEI. CDR3 coding DNA: TGTGCCAGCAGTGACGGTCCCCGGGCCCTACAGTATTTT. It yields the protein CASSDGPRALQYF.

This clonotype was picked up a small number of times. The V gene is TRBV28, the J gene TRBJ2-7; 10 positions agree with TRBD2. This CDR3 is built from 16 residues. Germline loops: CDR1 MDHEN, CDR2 SYDVKM. The V segment lost 4 bases and the J segment 4 bases; nucleotides outside the gene matches: 10. CDR3 DNA sequence: TGTGCCAGCAGTTCGTCTTATAGCGGGAGGCCGTACGAGCAGTACTTC. Translating it yields CASSSSYSGRPYEQYF.

This clonotype was recorded a few times. The rearrangement joins TRBV29-1 to TRBJ2-7; D unclear. Germline V CDR1 and CDR2: SQVTM, ANQGSEA. This CDR3 comprises 14 residues. Between the trimmed V and J ends, which lost 2 bases and 4 bases, there was a span of 15 bases. This CDR3 reads CSVEKGFRQYEQYF. The DNA for the CDR3 is TGCAGCGTTGAAAAGGGCTTTCGTCAATACGAGCAGTACTTC.

This clonotype has just a few counts. The chain recombines TRBV7-8 with TRBJ1-3; the D is unclear. Germline lookup yields CDR1 SGHVS and CDR2 FQNEAQ. This CDR3 spans 15 amino acids. Trimming took 3 bases from V and 2 from J, leaving 11 bases between them. CDR3 sequence (DNA): TGTGCCAGCAGCTTCGCTCTTGGGGCTGGAAACACCATATATTTT. Translated, it gives CASSFALGAGNTIYF.

This clonotype has ten or more counts. This chain joins TRBV2 and TRBJ1-3; 7 nucleotides align to TRBD1. V trimming: 5 bases; J trimming: 4 bases; junction bases outside the gene matches: 5. The germline V gene encodes CDR1 SNHLY and CDR2 FYNNEI. The CDR3 totals 14 residues. The CDR3 sequence is CASSYTGDGNTIYF. In DNA form, the CDR3 reads TGTGCCAGCAGTTATACAGGGGACGGAAACACCATATATTTT.

This clonotype was recorded many times. The chain links TRBV28 to TRBJ2-5; D ambiguous. Germline values: CDR1 MDHEN, CDR2 SYDVKM. V shed 7 bases and J shed 2 bases, with 5 bases lying between them. This CDR3 region has 11 residues. The CDR3 loop reads CASTLQETQYF. Here the CDR3 DNA reads TGTGCCAGCACCCTACAAGAGACCCAGTACTTC. Based on the CDR3 plus reference TRBV28 and TRBJ2-5, the full variable domain is DVKVTQSSRYLVKRTGEKVFLECVQDMDHENMFWYRQDPGLGLRLIYFSYDVKMKEKGDIPEGYSVSREKKERFSLILESASTNQTSMYLCASTLQETQYFGPGTRLLVL.

There are many counts of this clonotype. This chain joins TRBV11-2 and TRBJ2-2; D is undetermined. Germline-derived CDR1 and CDR2 are SGHAT and FQNNGV. The CDR3 loop spans 13 amino acids. V lost 1 base and J lost 10, with 10 bases in between. The CDR3: CASSLGLPPELFF. The CDR3 bases are TGTGCCAGCAGCTTAGGGCTGCCGCCGGAGCTGTTTTTT.

The V and J genes are TRBV7-9 and TRBJ1-5, with 8 bases fitting TRBD1. V trimming: 1 base; J trimming: 4 bases; junction bases outside the gene matches: 9. The CDR3 length is 17 residues. Per the germline V gene, CDR1 is SEHNR and CDR2 is FQNEAQ (reference sequence). CDR3 DNA: TGTGCCAGCAGCTTAGATATTCCGGGACAGGTGAATCAGCCCCAGCATTTT. Translation: CASSLDIPGQVNQPQHF. The full variable domain, in which reference TRBV7-9 and TRBJ1-5 provide the parts outside the CDR3, is DTGVSQNPRHKITKRGQNVTFRCDPISEHNRLYWYRQTLGQGPEFLTYFQNEAQLEKSRLLSDRFSAERPKGSFSTLEIQRTEQGDSAMYLCASSLDIPGQVNQPQHFGDGTRLSIL.

Ten or more counts support this clonotype. V and J are TRBV5-1 and TRBJ2-1; D uncertain. CDR1 is SGHRS, CDR2 YFSETQ, per germline. The CDR3 has 16 amino acids. Deletions cut 2 bases from V and 1 base from J, with 13 bases between. The CDR3 DNA is TGCGCCAGCAGCTTCCGGGCCCCGAGGTCCTACAATGAGCAGTTCTTC. This sequence encodes CASSFRAPRSYNEQFF.

This clonotype was recorded at least ten times. Germline and junction disagree at one end, which may indicate a read error. The V call is TRBV7-7, the J call TRBJ2-7, with TRBD2 matching 10 bases. The CDR3 is 18 amino acids. The germline V gene encodes CDR1 SSHAT and CDR2 FNYEAQ (reference sequence). The CDR3 is CASSSRAGGPTRVYEQYF. In DNA form, the CDR3 reads TGTGCTAGCAGCAGCCGAGCGGGAGGGCCTACGCGGGTCTACGAGCAGTACTTC. Full variable domain (missing parts from reference TRBV7-7 and TRBJ2-7): GAGVSQSPRYKVTKRGQDVTLRCDPISSHATLYWYQQALGQGPEFLTYFNYEAQPDKSGLPSDRFSAERPEGSISTLTIQRTEQRDSAMYRCASSSRAGGPTRVYEQYFGPGTRLTVT.

In its sample, this clonotype was seen a few times. This sequence joins TRBV20-1 and TRBJ2-3; no clear D. The CDR3 loop spans 12 amino acids. Germline lookup yields CDR1 DFQATT and CDR2 SNEGSKA (reference sequence). The ends were cut back, 7 bases at V and 0 bases at J, with 8 bases in the middle. The CDR3 region has the DNA TGCAGTGTCGGGCAGAGCACAGATACGCAGTATTTT. Its translation: CSVGQSTDTQYF.

This clonotype was counted many times. The chain joins TRBV10-3 to TRBJ2-5; 8 bases match TRBD1. V lost 10 bases to trimming and J lost 2 bases; unmatched junction nucleotides: 12. The CDR3 is 15 amino acids. The V gene's germline CDR1 is ENHRY and CDR2 SYGVKD. The CDR3 bases are TGTGCCACCGCGGACAGGGAGAGGGAGCAAGAGACCCAGTACTTC. This gives the protein CATADREREQETQYF.